These 13 T cell receptor beta chains share one sample of origin, sequenced in a study of blood T cell repertoires in COVID-19. Assay used: immunoSEQ multiplex PCR; TCRdb lists only in-frame clones, some missing. Of around 41,000 clones in the sample, over 80% were seen once. Sequenced input: peripheral blood. These receptors all stem from a woman of 80 years or more with acute or convalescent COVID-19.

V is TRBV7-2 and J is TRBJ2-5, with D tentatively TRBD1 (6 bases). This CDR3 spans 12 amino acids. Looked up from germline, CDR1 is SGHTA and CDR2 is FQGNSA. V was cut by 5 bases and J by 4 bases, with 8 bases left in between. The CDR3 sequence is CASSPTGETQYF. The CDR3 coding sequence is TGTGCCAGCAGCCCGACAGGAGAGACCCAGTACTTC.

Only a few counts were recorded for this clone. The chain has TRBV27 and TRBJ2-3; D unclear. This CDR3 has 13 residues. The V gene lost 6 bases and the J gene lost 2 bases, with 9 bases spanning the gap. CDR1 is MNHEY and CDR2 is SMNVEV in the germline V gene (reference sequence). The CDR3 reads CASRSTDTDTQYF. The CDR3 DNA sequence: TGTGCCAGCAGGTCTACTGACACAGATACGCAGTATTTT.

The V gene is TRBV5-8, the J gene TRBJ2-7; TRBD1 matches 7 bases. CDR1 and CDR2 from the germline V gene are SGHTS and YDEGEE. There are 15 residues in the CDR3. V shed 4 bases and J 2 bases; nucleotides not matched to a gene: 9. The CDR3: CASSVGTDITYEQYF. The CDR3 region has the DNA TGTGCCAGCAGCGTTGGGACAGATATTACCTACGAGCAGTACTTC.

The chain has TRBV6-6 and TRBJ2-5; TRBD1 might be the D (6 bases). The V and J ends lost 6 bases and 4 bases respectively, with 6 bases between them. In germline, CDR1 is MNHNY, CDR2 SVGAGI (reference sequence). CDR3 length: 11 amino acids. This CDR3 reads CASRDRETQYF. In nucleotides, the CDR3 is TGTGCCAGCAGGGACAGAGAGACCCAGTACTTC.

The sample holds one count of this clone. V gene TRBV19 combines with J gene TRBJ1-1; D gene ambiguous. Germline loops: CDR1 LNHDA, CDR2 SQIVND (reference sequence). V lost 2 bases and J 3 bases, leaving 7 bases between the germline ends. The CDR3 runs 13 residues. CDR3 region: CASSINPDTEAFF. The DNA of the CDR3 is TGTGCCAGTAGTATAAATCCCGACACTGAAGCTTTCTTT.

Comments on this clone: Relative to the germline gene, one junction end is altered; a read error may explain this. V is TRBV19 and J is TRBJ1-5; D remains ambiguous. Germline values: CDR1 LNHDA, CDR2 SQIVND (reference sequence). The CDR3 has 13 amino acids. CDR3: CASSVDYPSPQHF. CDR3 coding DNA: TGTGCCAGTAGTGTAGACTATCCCTCCCCCCAGCATTTT.

This chain links TRBV19 with TRBJ2-3; TRBD2 agrees at 16 bases. The CDR3 is made up of 16 amino acids. The V segment lost 4 bases and the J segment 6 bases; nucleotides outside the gene matches: 4. CDR1 LNHDA and CDR2 SQIVND come from the germline V gene (reference sequence). The CDR3 region is CASSKGLAGGQDTQYF. The CDR3 DNA follows: TGTGCCAGTAGTAAGGGACTAGCGGGGGGGCAGGATACGCAGTATTTT.

This chain joins TRBV7-9 and TRBJ1-1, with TRBD1 as a possible D gene (6 bases). Between the trimmed V and J ends, which lost 5 bases and 5 bases, there was a span of 18 bases. The CDR3 is made up of 15 amino acids. CDR1 SEHNR and CDR2 FQNEAQ come from the germline V gene (reference sequence). The CDR3, as DNA: TGTGCCAGCAGCCCTCCCCGGGGGGCGCAGACTGAAGCTTTCTTT. It encodes CASSPPRGAQTEAFF. The whole variable domain, remainder taken from reference TRBV7-9 and TRBJ1-1, is DTGVSQNPRHKITKRGQNVTFRCDPISEHNRLYWYRQTLGQGPEFLTYFQNEAQLEKSRLLSDRFSAERPKGSFSTLEIQRTEQGDSAMYLCASSPPRGAQTEAFFGQGTRLTVV.

The genes are TRBV15 and TRBJ1-5, with TRBD1 identical over 9 bases. Germline lookup yields CDR1 LNHNV and CDR2 YYDKDF (reference sequence). There are 15 residues in the CDR3. V trimming: 0 bases; J trimming: 6 bases; junction bases outside the gene matches: 3. The CDR3 nucleotides read TGTGCCACCAGCAGAGACCGGACAGGGGTTCAGCCCCAGCATTTT. Amino acids: CATSRDRTGVQPQHF.

This chain links TRBV7-2 with TRBJ2-2; D call uncertain. Germline CDR1 and CDR2: SGHTA and FQGNSA. V lost 2 bases and J lost 1, with 8 bases in between. The length of the CDR3 is 15 residues. The CDR3 here is CASSLRRGNTGELFF. The CDR3 nucleotides are TGTGCCAGCAGCTTAAGGAGAGGGAACACCGGGGAGCTGTTTTTT. The full variable domain, rest sourced from reference TRBV7-2 and TRBJ2-2, is GAGVSQSPSNKVTEKGKDVELRCDPISGHTALYWYRQSLGQGLEFLIYFQGNSAPDKSGLPSDRFSAERTGGSVSTLTIQRTQQEDSAVYLCASSLRRGNTGELFFGEGSRLTVL.

Note on this clone: This sample also contains other DNA sequences that code for the same CDR3. The chain carries TRBV3-1 (or the pseudogene TRBV3-2) and TRBJ1-1; maybe TRBD1 (5 bases). The CDR3 length is 14 residues. Trimming stripped 4 bases from V and 2 bases from J, with 11 bases between. Germline CDR1 is LGHDT and CDR2 is YNNKEL (reference sequence). The CDR3, as DNA: TGTGCCAGCAGCCTACCTGACAGAAACACTGAAGCTTTCTTT. Its translation: CASSLPDRNTEAFF.

This clone has just one count. The rearrangement joins TRBV6-8 to TRBJ1-1, with TRBD1 identical over 9 bases. With V trimmed by 0 bases and J by 1 base, 6 bases remained unmatched. CDR3 length equals 17 residues. Germline CDR1 is MNHGY and CDR2 is SAAAGT. The chain's CDR3 is CASSYSPWTGENTEAFF. CDR3 sequence (DNA): TGTGCCAGCAGTTACTCGCCCTGGACAGGGGAGAACACTGAAGCTTTCTTT.

This sequence joins TRBV18 and TRBJ1-4; D is unclear. CDR3 length: 12 residues. Germline CDR1 and CDR2: KGHSH and LQKENI. Between the trimmed V and J ends, which lost 3 bases and 8 bases, there was a span of 7 bases. In nucleotides, the CDR3 is TGTGCCAGCTCACCCGGAGGGGAAAAACTGTTTTTT. It encodes CASSPGGEKLFF.